The clone carrying this T cell receptor beta chain turned up a few times. The target antigen is unknown. The data stem from a study of identical twins. Study-wide results and limits: A lower insertion count was a feature of abundant cord blood beta clonotypes, with no such feature in memory repertoires. Donors were not followed over many years; analysis was cross-sectional. Models came in too low on out-of-frame TCR alpha sharing in monozygotic twins.

TCRdb re-called the 5' RACE reads with MiXCR, one entry per CDR3 protein. The sample gives 450,000 or so distinct CDR3 sequences, 18% of which show up once; 9% to 15% is in the top ten. The clonotype originates from a man aged 45 to 65 in good health. The sequenced sample consisted of naive T cells sorted from blood.

The CDR3 here is CASSTDRGDTIYF. In DNA form, the CDR3 reads TGTGCCAGCAGCACCGACAGGGGGGACACCATATATTTT. This chain links TRBV9 with TRBJ1-3, with TRBD1 matching 9 bases. The germline V gene encodes CDR1 SGDLS and CDR2 YYNGEE. V trimming: 4 bases; J trimming: 8 bases; junction bases outside the gene matches: 4. The CDR3 spans 13 residues.